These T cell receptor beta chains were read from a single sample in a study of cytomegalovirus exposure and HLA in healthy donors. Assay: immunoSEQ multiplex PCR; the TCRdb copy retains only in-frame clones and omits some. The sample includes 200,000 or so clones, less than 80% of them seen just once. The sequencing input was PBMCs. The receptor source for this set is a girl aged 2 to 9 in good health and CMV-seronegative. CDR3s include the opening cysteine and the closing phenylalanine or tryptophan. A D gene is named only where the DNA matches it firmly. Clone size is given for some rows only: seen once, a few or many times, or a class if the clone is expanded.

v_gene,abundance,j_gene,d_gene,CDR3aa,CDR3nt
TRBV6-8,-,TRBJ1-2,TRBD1,CASNDRGYGYTF,TGTGCCAGCAATGACAGGGGTTATGGCTACACCTTC
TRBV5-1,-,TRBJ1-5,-,CASSFSGQPNQPQHF,TGCGCCAGCAGCTTTTCGGGACAACCTAATCAGCCCCAGCATTTT
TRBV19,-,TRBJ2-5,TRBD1,CASSTLRDRAQTQYF,TGTGCCAGTAGTACCCTCCGGGACAGGGCCCAGACCCAGTACTTC
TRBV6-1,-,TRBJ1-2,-,CASSDQGNYGYTF,TGTGCCAGCAGTGATCAGGGAAACTATGGCTACACCTTC
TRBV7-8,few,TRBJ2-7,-,CASSLARSRQAYTYEQYF,TGTGCCAGCAGCCTCGCCCGGAGCAGACAGGCCTACACCTACGAGCAGTACTTC
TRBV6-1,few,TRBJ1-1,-,CASREMNTEAFF,TGTGCCAGCAGAGAGATGAACACTGAAGCTTTCTTT
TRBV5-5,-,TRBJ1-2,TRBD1,CASSWGQVRPNYGYTF,TGTGCCAGCAGCTGGGGACAGGTCAGACCTAACTATGGCTACACCTTC
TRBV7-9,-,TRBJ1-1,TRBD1,CASSLAGGDAFF,TGTGCCAGCAGCTTAGCAGGGGGCGACGCTTTCTTT
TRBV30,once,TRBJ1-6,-,CAWSDPGGAGNSPLHF,TGTGCCTGGAGTGATCCGGGGGGCGCAGGCAATTCACCCCTCCACTTT
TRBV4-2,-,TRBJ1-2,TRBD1,CASSQEDRGSGGYTF,TGTGCCAGCAGCCAAGAGGACAGGGGTTCCGGTGGCTACACCTTC
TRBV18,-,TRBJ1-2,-,CASSPDWGHGYTF,TGTGCCAGCTCACCAGATTGGGGCCATGGCTACACCTTC
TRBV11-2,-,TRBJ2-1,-,CASSSRSEQFF,TGTGCCAGCAGCTCCCGCAGTGAGCAGTTCTTC
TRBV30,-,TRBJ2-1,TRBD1,CAWRGDSYNEQFF,TGTGCCTGGAGGGGGGACAGCTACAATGAGCAGTTCTTC
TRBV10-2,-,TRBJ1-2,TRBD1,CASSESGQIYGYTF,TGCGCCAGCAGTGAGTCGGGACAGATCTATGGCTACACCTTC
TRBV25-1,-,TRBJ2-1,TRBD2,CASSLRGWMAYNEQFF,TGTGCCAGCAGTTTGCGGGGGTGGATGGCTTACAATGAGCAGTTCTTC
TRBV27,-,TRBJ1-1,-,CASSLEGTEAFF,TGTGCCAGCAGTTTGGAGGGAACTGAAGCTTTCTTT
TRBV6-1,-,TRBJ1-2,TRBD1,CASRRDREGSGYTF,TGTGCCAGCAGGAGGGACAGGGAGGGAAGTGGCTACACCTTC
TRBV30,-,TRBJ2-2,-,CAWSQDYNTGELFF,TGTGCCTGGAGTCAAGACTACAACACCGGGGAGCTGTTTTTT
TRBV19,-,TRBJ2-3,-,CASSQDTQYF,TGTGCCAGTAGTCAGGATACGCAGTATTTT
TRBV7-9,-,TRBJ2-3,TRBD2,CASSPTSGYTDTQYF,TGTGCCAGCAGCCCGACTAGCGGCTACACAGATACGCAGTATTTT
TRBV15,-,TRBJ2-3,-,CATSRPFGVTDTQYF,TGTGCCACCAGCAGGCCTTTCGGGGTCACAGATACGCAGTATTTT
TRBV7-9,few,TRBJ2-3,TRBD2,CASSFKREVRADTQYF,TGTGCCAGCAGCTTCAAGCGGGAGGTGAGGGCAGATACGCAGTATTTT
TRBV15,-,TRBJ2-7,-,CATSREDGGPHEQYF,TGTGCCACCAGCAGAGAGGACGGGGGACCCCACGAGCAGTACTTC
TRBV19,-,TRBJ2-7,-,CASSNGQNYEQYF,TGTGCCAGTAGTAATGGACAGAACTACGAGCAGTACTTC
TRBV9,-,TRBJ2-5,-,CASSEGETQYF,TGTGCCAGCAGCGAGGGGGAGACCCAGTACTTC
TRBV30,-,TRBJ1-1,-,CASNRERTEAFF,TGTGCCTCGAACCGGGAGCGGACTGAAGCTTTCTTT
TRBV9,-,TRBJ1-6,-,CASSVTGNSPLHF,TGTGCCAGCAGCGTAACAGGGAATTCACCCCTCCACTTT
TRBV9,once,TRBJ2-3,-,CAGSRGEGTDTQYF,TGTGCCGGCTCACGCGGGGAGGGCACAGATACGCAGTATTTT
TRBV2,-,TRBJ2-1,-,CASSDTPSYNEQFF,TGTGCCAGCAGTGACACTCCCTCCTACAATGAGCAGTTCTTC